The sequence of this T cell receptor (beta chain) was determined in a study of STAT3 mutations in large granular lymphocyte leukemia. On the study more broadly: Roughly half of the longitudinally sequenced T-LGLL patients carried detectable canonical activating STAT3 mutations. Over half of T-LGLL patients had one or more immunosuppressive regimens. Study-level points and caveats: Every T-cell large granular lymphocyte leukemia patient had at least one immunodominant TCR beta clonotype. After therapy, about 35% of the 18 patients switched clonotypes, all new clones STAT3 wild type. In some patients, a small highly pathogenic clone possibly went undetected.

This CDR3 contains 14 residues. V lost 4 bases and J lost 1, with 12 bases in between. The V gene's germline CDR1 is SGDLS and CDR2 YYNGEE. A word on this clone: Antigen unknown.

Some clones are missing from TCRdb's copy, which holds only in-frame ones; the method was immunoSEQ multiplex PCR. The profile shows about 15,000 clones, approximately 84% of them singletons. The gene calls are TRBV9 and TRBJ2-7; a weak D match, TRBD2 (5 bases). Input material: peripheral blood mononuclear cells. The TCR comes from a man in his fifties with T-cell large granular lymphocyte leukemia. Some clones in this sample may be carry-over from other donors' samples. The CDR3 DNA reads TGTGCCAGCAGCTACGGTGCGGGTTCCTACGAGCAGTACTTC. Protein: CASSYGAGSYEQYF.